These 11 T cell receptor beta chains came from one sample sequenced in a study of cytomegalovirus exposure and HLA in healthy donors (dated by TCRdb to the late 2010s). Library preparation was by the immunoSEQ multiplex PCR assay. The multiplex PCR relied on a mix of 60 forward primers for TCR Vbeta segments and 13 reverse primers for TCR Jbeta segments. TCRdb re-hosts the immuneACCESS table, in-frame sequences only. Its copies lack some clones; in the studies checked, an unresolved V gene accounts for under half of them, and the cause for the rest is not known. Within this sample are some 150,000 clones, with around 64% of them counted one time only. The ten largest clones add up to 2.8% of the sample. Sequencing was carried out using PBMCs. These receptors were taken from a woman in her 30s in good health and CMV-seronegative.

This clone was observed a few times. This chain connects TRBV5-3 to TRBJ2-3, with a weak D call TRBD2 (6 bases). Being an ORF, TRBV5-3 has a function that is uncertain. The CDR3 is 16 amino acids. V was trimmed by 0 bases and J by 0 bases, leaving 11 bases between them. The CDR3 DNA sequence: TGTGCCAGAAGCTTGGAGGGCGGGACGAGCACAGATACGCAGTATTTT. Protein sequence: CARSLEGGTSTDTQYF.

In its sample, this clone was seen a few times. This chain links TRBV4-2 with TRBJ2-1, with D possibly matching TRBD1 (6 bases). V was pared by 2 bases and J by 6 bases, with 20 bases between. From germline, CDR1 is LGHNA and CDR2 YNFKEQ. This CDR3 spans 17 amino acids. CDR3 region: CASSQRPDTRGGNEQFF. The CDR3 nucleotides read TGTGCCAGCAGCCAAAGACCGGACACCAGAGGGGGCAATGAGCAGTTCTTC.

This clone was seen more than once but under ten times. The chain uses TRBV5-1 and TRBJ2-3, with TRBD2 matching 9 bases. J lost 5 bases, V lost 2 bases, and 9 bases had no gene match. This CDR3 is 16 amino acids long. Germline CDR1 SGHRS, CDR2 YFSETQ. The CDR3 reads CASSLIAGAGIDTQYF. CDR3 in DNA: TGCGCCAGCAGCTTAATAGCGGGAGCGGGAATAGATACGCAGTATTTT.

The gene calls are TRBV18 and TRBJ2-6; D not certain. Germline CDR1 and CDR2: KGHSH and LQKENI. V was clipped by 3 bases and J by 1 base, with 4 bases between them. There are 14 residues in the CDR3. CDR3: CASSPLSGANVLTF. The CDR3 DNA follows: TGTGCCAGCTCACCTTTATCTGGGGCCAACGTCCTGACTTTC.

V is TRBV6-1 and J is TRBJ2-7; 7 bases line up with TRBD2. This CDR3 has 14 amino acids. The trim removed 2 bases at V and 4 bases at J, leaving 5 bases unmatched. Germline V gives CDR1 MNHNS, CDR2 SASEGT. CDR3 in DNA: TGTGCCAGCAGTGAACAAGCGGGAAGTTACGAGCAGTACTTC. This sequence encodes CASSEQAGSYEQYF.

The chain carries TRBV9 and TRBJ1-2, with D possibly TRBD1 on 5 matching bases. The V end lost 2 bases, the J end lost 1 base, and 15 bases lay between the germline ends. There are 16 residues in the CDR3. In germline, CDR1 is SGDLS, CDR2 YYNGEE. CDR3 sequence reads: CASSVSRLDSNYGYTF. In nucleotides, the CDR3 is TGTGCCAGCAGCGTTTCGAGATTAGACAGTAACTATGGCTACACCTTC.

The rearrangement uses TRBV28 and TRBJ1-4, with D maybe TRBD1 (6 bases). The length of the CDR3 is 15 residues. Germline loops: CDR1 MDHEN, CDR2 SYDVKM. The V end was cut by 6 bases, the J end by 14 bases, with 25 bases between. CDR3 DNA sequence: TGTGCCAGCAGGCCCACGGACAGTCGAAGGGCAAGTCTGTTTTTT. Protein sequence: CASRPTDSRRASLFF.

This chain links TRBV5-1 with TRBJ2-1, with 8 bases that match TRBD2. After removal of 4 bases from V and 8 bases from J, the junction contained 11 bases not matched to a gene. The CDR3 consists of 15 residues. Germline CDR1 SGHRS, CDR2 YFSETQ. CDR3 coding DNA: TGCGCCAGCAGCCCAGGACTAGCCGGGACCTATGAGCAGTTCTTC. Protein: CASSPGLAGTYEQFF.

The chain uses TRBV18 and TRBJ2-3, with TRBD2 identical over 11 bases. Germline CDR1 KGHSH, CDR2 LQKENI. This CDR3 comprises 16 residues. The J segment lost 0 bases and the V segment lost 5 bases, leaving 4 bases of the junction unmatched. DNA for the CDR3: TGTGCCAGCTCATCCTTAGCGGGAGGGAGCACAGATACGCAGTATTTT. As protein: CASSSLAGGSTDTQYF. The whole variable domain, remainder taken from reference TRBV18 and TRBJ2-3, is NAGVMQNPRHLVRRRGQEARLRCSPMKGHSHVYWYRQLPEEGLKFMVYLQKENIIDESGMPKERFSAEFPKEGPSILRIQQVVRGDSAAYFCASSSLAGGSTDTQYFGPGTRLTVL.

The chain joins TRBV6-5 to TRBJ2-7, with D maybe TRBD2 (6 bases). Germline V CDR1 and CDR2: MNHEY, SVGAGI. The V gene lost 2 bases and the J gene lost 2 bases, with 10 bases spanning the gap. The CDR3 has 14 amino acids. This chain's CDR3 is CASSYTGVTYEQYF. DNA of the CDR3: TGTGCCAGCAGTTACACGGGGGTTACCTACGAGCAGTACTTC.

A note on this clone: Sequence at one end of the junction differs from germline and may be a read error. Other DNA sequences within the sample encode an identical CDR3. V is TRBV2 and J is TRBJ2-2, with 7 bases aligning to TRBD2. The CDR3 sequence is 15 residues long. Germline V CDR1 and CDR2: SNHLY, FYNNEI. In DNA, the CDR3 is TGTGCCAGCACCAAACTAGCGCCAAACACTGGGGAGCTGTTTTTT. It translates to CASTKLAPNTGELFF.